This T cell receptor (beta chain) comes out of a study of blood T cell repertoires in COVID-19. Method: immunoSEQ multiplex PCR; TCRdb's copy keeps in-frame clones and lacks some. The sample has about 150,000 clones, less than 90% seen once. The junction had 5 bases not matched to a gene; V was cut back by 3 bases and J by 8 bases. This CDR3 has 12 amino acids. Germline V CDR1 and CDR2: DFQATT, SNEGSKA (reference sequence). This chain uses TRBV20-1 with TRBJ1-1, with 8 bases aligning to TRBD1. The receptor comes from a woman in her forties or fifties who had recovered from COVID-19. The specimen was PBMCs or T cells enriched from blood (not recorded which). CDR3 residues: CSASHRGLEAFF. The CDR3 coding sequence is TGCAGTGCTAGTCACAGGGGGTTAGAAGCTTTCTTT.